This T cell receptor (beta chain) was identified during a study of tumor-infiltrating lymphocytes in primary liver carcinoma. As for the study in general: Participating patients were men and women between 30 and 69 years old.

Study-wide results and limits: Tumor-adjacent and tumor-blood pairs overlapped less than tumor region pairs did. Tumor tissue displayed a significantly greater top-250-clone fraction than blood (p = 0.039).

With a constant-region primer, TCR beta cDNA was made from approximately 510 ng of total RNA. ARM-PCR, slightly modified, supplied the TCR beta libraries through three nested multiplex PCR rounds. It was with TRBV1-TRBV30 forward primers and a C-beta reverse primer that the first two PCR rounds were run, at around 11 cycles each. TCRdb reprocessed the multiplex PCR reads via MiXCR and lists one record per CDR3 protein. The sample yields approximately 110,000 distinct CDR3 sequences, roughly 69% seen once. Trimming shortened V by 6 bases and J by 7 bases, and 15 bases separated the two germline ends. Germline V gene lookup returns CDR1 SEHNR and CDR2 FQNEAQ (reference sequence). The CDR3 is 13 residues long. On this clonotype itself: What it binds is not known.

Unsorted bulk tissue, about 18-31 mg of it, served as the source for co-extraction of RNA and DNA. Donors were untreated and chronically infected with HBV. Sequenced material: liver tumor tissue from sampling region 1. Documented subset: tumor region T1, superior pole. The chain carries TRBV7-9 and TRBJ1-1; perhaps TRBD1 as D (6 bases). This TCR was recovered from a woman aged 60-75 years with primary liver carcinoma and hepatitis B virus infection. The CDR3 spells CASSQQGGIEAFF. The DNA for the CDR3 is TGTGCCAGCAGTCAACAGGGTGGCATTGAAGCTTTCTTT.